The text below deals with one TCR beta chain. Its antigen target is currently unknown. The junction does not match germline at one end; this may be a read error. This specimen belongs to a study of shared clonotypes between healthy human individuals (dated by TCRdb to about 2020). With regard to the full study: A few men and a couple of women, aged 18 to 49 years, made up the cohort. To estimate repertoire size and how much clonotype sharing occurs between individuals, the study deeply sequenced the blood TCR repertoires of several healthy adults. To increase sequencing depth and limit assay-specific biases, TCR repertoire library preparation and sequencing were carried out by different laboratories using diverse techniques. For each donor, CD4 naive and CD4 memory were each given three plates, CD8 naive was given two plates, and CD8 memory was given one plate. Each donor's leukapheresis produced roughly between roughly 0.85 and 9.5 billion PBMCs.

Healthy HIV-negative adults with no recently reported acute infections or vaccinations were included as donors. All donors were Caucasian adults living in Nashville, Tennessee, USA. CD4+ T cells were enriched by magnetic negative selection; naive cells were then positively selected on CD45RA, and the negative fraction formed the memory subset. Blood was collected by leukapheresis, and PBMCs were isolated by Ficoll-Histopaque density gradient centrifugation and then cryopreserved in liquid nitrogen vapor phase. Analytical flow cytometry was used to check the purity and quantity of every magnetically sorted T cell population. Genomic DNA was isolated from each sorted fraction and quantified by UV absorbance on a Nanodrop 2000c. Using the deep immunoSEQ assay, TCR CDR3 regions were amplified from genomic DNA by multiplex PCR. For each cell subset, the extracted genomic DNA was distributed evenly across all wells of several immunoSEQ 96-well plates, and each plate served as one replicate. For sorted subsets, each replicate PCR was loaded with around 200 ng genomic DNA, equivalent to about 33,000 T cell genomes. Purified libraries were measured with a Qubit 3.0 fluorometer, size-checked on a Bioanalyzer 2100, and measured again with the KAPA Library Quantification kit. Each immunoSEQ 96-well plate was sequenced on its own single-read 150-cycle Illumina NextSeq 550 flow cell. On the authors' methods: Because only junctional sequences without quality scores were contained in the immunoSEQ output, filtering matching that applied to full-length reads could not be performed. To assign V/J genes and CDR3, sequences were annotated against IMGT germline references using PyIR, a Python wrapper for IgBLAST v1.9. Any read was removed if the V/J assignment was weak (E-value above 1e-6), the CDR3 was missing, or the read contained stop codons, out-of-frame junctions, or ambiguous translated residues. V3J clonotypes were defined as sequences sharing the same inferred V gene, J gene, and CDR3 amino acid sequence. The percentage overlap between two repertoires was calculated by dividing the number of shared unique clonotypes by the size of the smaller repertoire. Richness of each repertoire was evaluated using RTK rarefaction, the Chao1 estimator, and Recon v2.1 estimates of unobserved clonotypes. OLGA was used to compute generation probabilities for all TCRbeta clonotypes that the gDNA method yielded from a handful of donors. This immuneACCESS table, as held by TCRdb, lists in-frame sequences with V and J called but not all clones. Of the missing ones, under half trace to an unresolved V gene in checked studies; the others have no known cause. That table gives V, J and clone size, and the DNA gave D and trimming. This sample comprises about 960,000 clones, around 80% of them detected only once. Approximately 1.5% of the sample is in the top ten clones.

What the work shows at the level of the full study, not this receptor alone: Compared with non-shared clonotypes, clonotypes shared by all four sorted-subset donors had higher generation probabilities. Sampling was limited to blood, and TCR repertoires in tissue likely differ from TCR repertoires in blood. Even with the large sequencing depth, rarefaction of the sorted-subset datasets indicated that sequencing was incomplete. Based on pairwise subsampling, the degree of clonotype sharing among donors was expected to be affected by sequencing depth. Larger estimated clonotype richness was generally found for naive subsets than for memory subsets. Because the study included a small number of donors, the genetic and exposure-history diversity represented was limited. Across a handful of donors, roughly 5% of naive CD4, around 3.5% of naive CD8, about 2.3% of memory CD4, and over 0.35% of memory CD8 clonotypes were shared.

Reading the germline V gene gives CDR1 SGHDT and CDR2 YYEEEE. Reading from cysteine to phenylalanine, the CDR3 counts 15 amino acids. The sequence is cut down to CDR3 DNA, 45 bases in frame from base 1. The chain joins TRBV5-6 to TRBJ2-5; the D gene remains uncertain. This clonotype originated in a man aged 18 to 29 in good health. Sequenced sample: memory CD4+ T cells sorted from blood. Per the publication, the cell subset or site label means: CD45RA-negative fraction. For the CDR3, the sequence is CASSPPTEYQGTQYF. The nucleotides read TGTGCCAGCAGCCCCCCGACCGAATACCAAGGGACCCAGTACTTC.